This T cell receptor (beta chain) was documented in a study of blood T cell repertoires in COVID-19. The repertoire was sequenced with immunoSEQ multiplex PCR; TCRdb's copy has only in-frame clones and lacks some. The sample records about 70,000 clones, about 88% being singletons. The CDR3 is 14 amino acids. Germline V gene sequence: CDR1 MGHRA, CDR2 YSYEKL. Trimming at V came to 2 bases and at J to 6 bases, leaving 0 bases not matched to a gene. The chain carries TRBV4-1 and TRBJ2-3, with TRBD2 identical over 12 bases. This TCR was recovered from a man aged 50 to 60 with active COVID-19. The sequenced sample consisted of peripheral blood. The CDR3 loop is CASSQTSGGDTQYF. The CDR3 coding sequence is TGCGCCAGCAGCCAAACTAGCGGGGGGGATACGCAGTATTTT.